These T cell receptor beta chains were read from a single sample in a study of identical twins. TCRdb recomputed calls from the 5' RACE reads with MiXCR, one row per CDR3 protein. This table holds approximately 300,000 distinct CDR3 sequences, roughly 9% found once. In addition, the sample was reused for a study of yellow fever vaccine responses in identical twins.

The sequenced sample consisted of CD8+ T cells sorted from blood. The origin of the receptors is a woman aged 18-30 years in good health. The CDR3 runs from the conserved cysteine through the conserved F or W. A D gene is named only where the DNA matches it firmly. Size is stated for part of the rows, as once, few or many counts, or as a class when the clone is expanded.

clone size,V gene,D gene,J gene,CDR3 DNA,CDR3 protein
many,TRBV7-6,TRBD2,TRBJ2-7,TGTGCCAGCAGCTTAGAGGTAGCGGGAATGTACGAGCAGTACTTC,CASSLEVAGMYEQYF
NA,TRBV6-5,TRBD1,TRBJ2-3,TGTGCCAGCAGTCACCGACAGGGGATGGGCACAGATACGCAGTATTTT,CASSHRQGMGTDTQYF
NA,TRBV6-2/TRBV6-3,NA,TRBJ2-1,TGTGCCAGCAGTTACGACGGAAACTCCTACAATGAGCAGTTCTTC,CASSYDGNSYNEQFF
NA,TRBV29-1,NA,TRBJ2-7,TGCAGCGCACTGATGGAGGGGGACAGTTCCTACGAGCAGTACTTC,CSALMEGDSSYEQYF
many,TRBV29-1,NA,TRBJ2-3,TGCAGCGTTGAAGACGGGGGGCCCACAGATACGCAGTATTTT,CSVEDGGPTDTQYF
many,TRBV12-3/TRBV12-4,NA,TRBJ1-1,TGTGCCAGCAGTTTGGGGATCAGGGATAACACTGAAGCTTTCTTT,CASSLGIRDNTEAFF
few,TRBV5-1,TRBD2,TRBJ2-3,TGCGCCAGCAGCTTGGTTCCGGGACTAGCTACAGATACGCAGTATTTT,CASSLVPGLATDTQYF
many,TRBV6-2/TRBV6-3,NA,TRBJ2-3,TGTGCCAGCAGTTACGAAGTAGAAGATACGCAGTATTTT,CASSYEVEDTQYF
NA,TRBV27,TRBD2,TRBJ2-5,TGTGCCAGCAGTTTATTGTCTAGCGGGGGGGCAGAGACCCAGTACTTC,CASSLLSSGGAETQYF
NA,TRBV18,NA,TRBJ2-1,TGTGCCAGCTCACCAGTGGGCACCCAAGGATCCAATGAGCAGTTCTTC,CASSPVGTQGSNEQFF
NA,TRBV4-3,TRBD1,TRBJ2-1,TGCGCCAGCAGCCACCCCGGGACAGGGGGATACAATGAGCAGTTCTTC,CASSHPGTGGYNEQFF
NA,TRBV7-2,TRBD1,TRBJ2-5,TGTGCCAGCGGACTCTTACAGGGGATTGTTGAGACCCAGTACTTC,CASGLLQGIVETQYF
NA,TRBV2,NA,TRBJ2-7,TGTGCCACGTCCGGGACACCTTCCTACGAGCAGTACTTC,CATSGTPSYEQYF
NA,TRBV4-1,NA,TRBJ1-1,TGCGCCAGCGCGGACACAACTACGAACACTGAAGCTTTCTTT,CASADTTTNTEAFF
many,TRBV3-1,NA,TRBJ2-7,TGTGCCAGCAGCCAAGCGGGGTTGTCCTACGAGCAGTACTTC,CASSQAGLSYEQYF
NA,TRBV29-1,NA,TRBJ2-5,TGCAGCGTTGAAGATATGCCGGACAGAACGGTACGAGAGACCCAGTACTTC,CSVEDMPDRTVRETQYF
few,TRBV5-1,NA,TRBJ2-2,TGCGCCAGCAGCTTAGCAGGGTCACAGGGGGAGCTGTTTTTT,CASSLAGSQGELFF
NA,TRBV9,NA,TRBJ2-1,TGTGCCAGCAGCGACTTCTCCAATGAGCAGTTCTTC,CASSDFSNEQFF
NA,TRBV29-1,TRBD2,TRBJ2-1,TGCAGCGTTGAACAAGTACTAGCGGTCTACAATGAGCAGTTCTTC,CSVEQVLAVYNEQFF
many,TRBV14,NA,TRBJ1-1,TGTGCCAGCAGCCAAGAGTTCCGGGGAACTGAAGCTTTCTTT,CASSQEFRGTEAFF
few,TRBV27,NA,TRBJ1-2,TGTGCCAGCAGTTTATCGGTAACCGGGATCTCCGGTGGCTACACCTTC,CASSLSVTGISGGYTF
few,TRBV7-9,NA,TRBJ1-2,TGTGCCAGCAGCTTAGGGAACGCCTATGGCTACACCTTC,CASSLGNAYGYTF
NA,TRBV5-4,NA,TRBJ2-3,TGTGCCAGCAGCCCGGACCCCCCCACAGATACGCAGTATTTT,CASSPDPPTDTQYF
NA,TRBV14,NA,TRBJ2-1,TGTGCCAGCAGCCAATGGGGTTACAATGAGCAGTTCTTC,CASSQWGYNEQFF
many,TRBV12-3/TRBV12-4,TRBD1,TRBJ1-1,TGTGCCAGCAGTCCAGGGGGGGGACAGGGGTCGTTTGAAGCTTTCTTT,CASSPGGGQGSFEAFF
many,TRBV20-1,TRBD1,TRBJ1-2,TGCAGTGCATGGCTGACAGGGGCCGTCTATGGCTACACCTTC,CSAWLTGAVYGYTF
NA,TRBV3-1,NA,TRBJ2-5,TGTGCCAGCAGCCAAGAAAAGGGCGACCGAATCCAAGAGACCCAGTACTTC,CASSQEKGDRIQETQYF
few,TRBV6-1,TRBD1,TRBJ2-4,TGTGCCAGCGGGCCGGACAGGGGCAAAAACATTCAGTACTTC,CASGPDRGKNIQYF
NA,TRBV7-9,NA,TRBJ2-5,TGTGCCAGCAGCTTACTAAGTCAAGAGACCCAGTACTTC,CASSLLSQETQYF
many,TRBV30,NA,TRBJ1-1,TGTGCCTGGAGTGTGCCAGCGGGGAACACTGAAGCTTTCTTT,CAWSVPAGNTEAFF
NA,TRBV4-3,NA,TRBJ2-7,TGCGCCAGCAGCCAAGTTGGGGGCACAGAGCAGTACTTC,CASSQVGGTEQYF
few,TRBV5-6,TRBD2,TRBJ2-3,TGTGCCAGCAGCTACCTAGCGGGGTCGACAGATACGCAGTATTTT,CASSYLAGSTDTQYF
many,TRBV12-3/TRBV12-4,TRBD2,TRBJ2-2,TGTGCCAGCAGTTTGACTAGCTACCCCGGGGAGCTGTTTTTT,CASSLTSYPGELFF
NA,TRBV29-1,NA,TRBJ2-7,TGCAGCGTAACTGGGGATTCCTACGAGCAGTACTTC,CSVTGDSYEQYF
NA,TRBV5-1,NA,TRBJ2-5,TGCGCCAGCAGCTTGGAGGGGGGGCAGGGAGAAGAGACCCAGTACTTC,CASSLEGGQGEETQYF
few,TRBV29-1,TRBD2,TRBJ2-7,TGCAGCGTTGAGGCCCTTACACTAGCGGGCTACGAGCAGTACTTC,CSVEALTLAGYEQYF
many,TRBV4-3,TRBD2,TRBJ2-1,TGCGCCAGCAGCCAAGATTACAGCGGGGGATACAATGAGCAGTTCTTC,CASSQDYSGGYNEQFF
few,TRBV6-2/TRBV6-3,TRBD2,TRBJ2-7,TGTGCCAGCACAGCGGGAGGGAGGAACGAGCAGTACTTC,CASTAGGRNEQYF
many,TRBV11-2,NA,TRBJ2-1,TGTGCCAGCAGCTTTACCCAGGCGTCAAGGAGGTACAATGAGCAGTTCTTC,CASSFTQASRRYNEQFF
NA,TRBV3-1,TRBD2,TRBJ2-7,TGTGCCAGCAGCCAAGACCTAGCGGGGGGATGGTACGAGCAGTACTTC,CASSQDLAGGWYEQYF
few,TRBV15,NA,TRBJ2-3,TGTGCCACCAGCAGAGATGAGAGGCAGGGGCATGGGACAGATACGCAGTATTTT,CATSRDERQGHGTDTQYF
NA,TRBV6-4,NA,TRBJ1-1,TGTGCCAGCACAAGAGGCCCGGACACTGAAGCTTTCTTT,CASTRGPDTEAFF
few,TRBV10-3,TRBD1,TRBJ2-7,TGTGCCATCAGCCACGACAGGGTGAACGAGCAGTACTTC,CAISHDRVNEQYF
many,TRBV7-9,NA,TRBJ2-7,TGTGCCAGCAGCCCCTCAGGGGCCTACGAGCAGTACTTC,CASSPSGAYEQYF
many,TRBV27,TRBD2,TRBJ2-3,TGTGCCAGCAGTTTATCGGGGCGGGGGGAACTGGACACAGATACGCAGTATTTT,CASSLSGRGELDTDTQYF
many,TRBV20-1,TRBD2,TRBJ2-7,TGCAGTGCCTCGGGGGGGGACTCCTACGAGCAGTACTTC,CSASGGDSYEQYF
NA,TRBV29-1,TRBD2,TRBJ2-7,TGCAGCGTTGGGACTAGCGGGAGGAGCGAGCAGTACTTC,CSVGTSGRSEQYF
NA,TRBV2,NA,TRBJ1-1,TGTGCCAGCAGTGAACCGTCTCCGGCGGCTGAAGCTTTCTTT,CASSEPSPAAEAFF
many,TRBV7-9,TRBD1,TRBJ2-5,TGTGCCAGCAGCTCCGGACAGGGGTGGGAGACCCAGTACTTC,CASSSGQGWETQYF
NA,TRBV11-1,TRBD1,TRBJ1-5,TGTGCCAGCAGCAGCCACCGGGACAGAGGATATAGCAATCAGCCCCAGCATTTT,CASSSHRDRGYSNQPQHF
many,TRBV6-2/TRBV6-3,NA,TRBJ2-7,TGTGCCAGCGGTCAATGGACCCCTAACGAGCAGTACTTC,CASGQWTPNEQYF
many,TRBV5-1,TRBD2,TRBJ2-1,TGCGCCAGCAGCTTGGAGGGCGTAGCGGGGGTTGCCAATGAGCAGTTCTTC,CASSLEGVAGVANEQFF
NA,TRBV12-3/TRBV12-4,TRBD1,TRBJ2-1,TGTGCCAGCAGCCAAGACAGGGAGTTTAATGAGCAGTTCTTC,CASSQDREFNEQFF
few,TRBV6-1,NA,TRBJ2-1,TGTGCCAGCAGTACACTCCTCGGGGGTCACAATGAGCAGTTCTTC,CASSTLLGGHNEQFF